The 23 T cell receptor beta chains listed next were all sequenced from one sample in a study of shared clonotypes between healthy human individuals. Data came from immunoSEQ multiplex PCR; TCRdb stores just in-frame clones and leaves some out. There are roughly 95,000 clones in the sample; roughly 50% occur only once, and over 13% lies in the top ten. Sequencing was performed on PBMCs. The receptor set was obtained from a woman aged 40 to 49 in good health. Some clones in this sample may be carry-over from other donors' samples.

The CDR3 sequence: CASSQVDRGYGYTF. CDR3 coding DNA: TGTGCCAGCAGCCAAGTGGACAGGGGGTATGGCTACACCTTC. The gene calls are TRBV4-2 and TRBJ1-2; 10 positions match TRBD1. V lost 1 base, J lost 5 bases, and 1 base stayed unmatched. Per the germline V gene, CDR1 is LGHNA and CDR2 is YNFKEQ. This CDR3 has 14 amino acids.

About this clone itself: This sequence may be a read error, since a much larger clone differs from it by one base. This CDR3 is missing its conserved last phenylalanine or tryptophan, likely due to a read error. The V gene is TRBV28, the J gene TRBJ2-2; D remains unclear. V lost 8 bases, J lost 7 bases, and 14 bases lay in between. CDR1 is MDHEN and CDR2 is SYDVKM in the germline V gene. There are 13 residues in the CDR3. The CDR3 region is CASRPMGIGELFS. For the CDR3, the DNA is TGTGCCAGCCGACCGATGGGGATCGGGGAGCTGTTTTCT.

In this sample, this clone turned up a few times. A read error is likely here: a far larger clone is one base away. This chain links TRBV5-1 with TRBJ1-2, with D perhaps matching TRBD1 (5 bases). Per germline, CDR1 SGHRS and CDR2 YFSETQ. Trimming took 4 bases from V and 5 from J, leaving 15 bases between them. The CDR3 loop spans 14 amino acids. The CDR3 is CASSDTRGPYGYTF. The CDR3 DNA reads TGCGCCAGCAGCGATACACGGGGCCCTTATGGCTACACCTTC.

This chain uses TRBV29-1 with TRBJ2-3, with 12 nucleotides matching TRBD2. The CDR3 has 14 amino acids. Germline V CDR1 and CDR2: SQVTM, ANQGSEA. The V segment lost 4 bases and the J segment 3 bases; nucleotides outside the gene matches: 2. The CDR3 loop reads CSVGTSGTTDTQYF. Here the CDR3 DNA reads TGCAGCGTTGGGACTAGCGGGACAACAGATACGCAGTATTTT.

As concerns this clone: As the CDR3 is not closed by the conserved phenylalanine or tryptophan, this likely results from a read error. The DNA is omitted, as the CDR3 cannot be located on it reliably, and the CDR3 follows TCRdb's listing. The chain is built from TRBV20-1 and TRBJ2-7; the D call of TRBD2 is as the table states it, not checked on the DNA. Germline V gene data show CDR1 as DFQATT and CDR2 as SNEGSKA (reference sequence). From its first to its last residue, the CDR3 has 11 amino acids. CDR3 region: CSAREVGGFRL.

This clone was counted many times. V and J are TRBV5-1 and TRBJ2-7; 8 bases are a match to TRBD2. The CDR3 is made up of 16 amino acids. Germline CDR1 is SGHRS and CDR2 is YFSETQ. V shed 0 bases and J 3 bases; nucleotides not matched to a gene: 8. CDR3 loop: CASSLGPSGSGYEQYF. CDR3 DNA: TGCGCCAGCAGCTTGGGTCCCAGCGGGAGCGGCTACGAGCAGTACTTC.

There are a few counts of this clone. The rearrangement links TRBV30 to TRBJ1-4, with 8 nucleotides matching TRBD1. The CDR3 covers 12 residues. Germline CDR1 is GTSNPN and CDR2 is SVGIG (reference sequence). J was trimmed by 8 bases and V by 5 bases; bases with no gene match: 4. The chain's CDR3 is CAWSRDREKLFF. Here the CDR3 DNA reads TGTGCCTGGTCCCGGGACAGGGAAAAACTGTTTTTT.

The genes are TRBV6-6 and TRBJ2-7; 7 nucleotides align to TRBD1. The CDR3 extends over 15 amino acids. The germline gives CDR1 MNHNY, CDR2 SVGAGI (reference sequence). The V and J ends lost 4 bases and 3 bases, in that order; junction bases with no gene match: 9. The CDR3 spells CASSSPGQSNYEQYF. In DNA form, the CDR3 reads TGTGCCAGCAGTTCTCCGGGACAGTCGAACTACGAGCAGTACTTC.

J is TRBJ1-5 and V is TRBV7-9; TRBD1 might be the D (6 bases). The CDR3 covers 14 residues. The germline V and J ends were trimmed by 5 bases and 9 bases, with 17 bases remaining between them. The germline V gene encodes CDR1 SEHNR and CDR2 FQNEAQ (reference sequence). In DNA form, the CDR3 reads TGTGCCAGCAGCCTAGGGGGGTTGCATCCGCCCCAGCATTTT. Translating gives CASSLGGLHPPQHF. Combining the CDR3 with reference TRBV7-9 and TRBJ1-5 gives the whole variable domain DTGVSQNPRHKITKRGQNVTFRCDPISEHNRLYWYRQTLGQGPEFLTYFQNEAQLEKSRLLSDRFSAERPKGSFSTLEIQRTEQGDSAMYLCASSLGGLHPPQHFGDGTRLSIL.

This clone was found many times. The chain joins TRBV11-2 to TRBJ1-2; 7 nucleotides agree with TRBD1. The germline gives CDR1 SGHAT, CDR2 FQNNGV. This CDR3 spans 14 amino acids. Unmatched junction bases numbered 11, after V lost 5 bases and J lost 8 bases. CDR3 nucleotides: TGTGCCAGCAGCCCTCGGACAGGCGTGGGCGGCTACACCTTC. Translation gives CASSPRTGVGGYTF.

The chain links TRBV27 to TRBJ1-1, with D maybe TRBD1 (6 bases). Germline CDR1 is MNHEY and CDR2 is SMNVEV (reference sequence). The CDR3 runs 16 residues. V was pared by 5 bases and J by 0 bases, with 16 bases between. The CDR3 DNA follows: TGTGCCAGCAGTCCTTTACAGGGTGGGATGAACACTGAAGCTTTCTTT. The encoded protein is CASSPLQGGMNTEAFF.

This clone was picked up many times. The rearrangement links TRBV19 to TRBJ1-5; the D gene is possibly TRBD1 (6 bases). The CDR3 has 15 residues. CDR1 and CDR2 from the germline V gene are LNHDA and SQIVND (reference sequence). Trimming shortened V by 3 bases and J by 0 bases, and 9 bases separated the two germline ends. The CDR3 here is CASSMNRDSNQPQHF. The CDR3 DNA sequence: TGTGCCAGTAGTATGAACAGGGATAGCAATCAGCCCCAGCATTTT.

Judged by abundance, this clone is medium-sized. V gene TRBV5-1 combines with J gene TRBJ2-5; D gene ambiguous. The CDR3 has 11 amino acids. The germline CDR1 and CDR2 sequences are SGHRS and YFSETQ. V lost 2 bases to trimming and J lost 1 base, with 0 bases between them. The CDR3 spells CASSFQETQYF. DNA for the CDR3: TGCGCCAGCAGCTTCCAAGAGACCCAGTACTTC.

This clone occurred many times. The V and J genes are TRBV29-1 and TRBJ2-5, with D unclear. The CDR3 length is 14 residues. The V and J ends lost 3 bases and 2 bases respectively, with 13 bases between them. In germline, CDR1 is SQVTM, CDR2 ANQGSEA. CDR3 in DNA: TGCAGCGTTGAGCTGAGAGCCCGTCAAGAGACCCAGTACTTC. It codes for CSVELRARQETQYF. Variable domain in full (rest from reference TRBV29-1 and TRBJ2-5): SAVISQKPSRDICQRGTSLTIQCQVDSQVTMMFWYRQQPGQSLTLIATANQGSEATYESGFVIDKFPISRPNLTFSTLTVSNMSPEDSSIYLCSVELRARQETQYFGPGTRLLVL.

This clone is medium-sized by share. CDR3 in amino acids: CASSEVRGQPQHF. CDR3 sequence (DNA): TGTGCCAGTAGTGAGGTCCGAGGGCAGCCCCAGCATTTT. The chain couples TRBV19 to TRBJ1-5; the D is unclear. V lost 5 bases to trimming and J lost 7 bases, with 12 bases between them. From germline, CDR1 is LNHDA and CDR2 SQIVND (reference sequence). The CDR3 is 13 residues long.

This clone was detected only once. The chain joins TRBV9 to TRBJ1-4, with D unclear. The CDR3 consists of 13 residues. Germline V gene lookup returns CDR1 SGDLS and CDR2 YYNGEE. Trimming took off 0 bases at V and 5 bases at J, with 5 bases between the two ends. Here the CDR3 reads CASSVGPNEKLFF. The CDR3 nucleotides read TGTGCCAGCAGCGTAGGTCCAAATGAAAAACTGTTTTTT.

J is TRBJ1-5 and V is TRBV6-6; perhaps TRBD1 as D (5 bases). The V gene's germline CDR1 is MNHNY and CDR2 SVGAGI (reference sequence). This CDR3 spans 15 amino acids. V was clipped by 0 bases and J by 6 bases, with 12 bases between them. The CDR3 region is CASSYSGEGSQPQHF. CDR3 nucleotides: TGTGCCAGCAGTTACTCCGGGGAGGGGAGTCAGCCCCAGCATTTT.

This clone came up once. The J gene is TRBJ2-3, the V gene TRBV25-1; D uncertain. Looked up from germline, CDR1 is MGHDK and CDR2 is SYGVNS. The CDR3 is 15 residues long. Trimming removed 3 bases at V and 0 bases at J, with 10 bases between. CDR3 sequence: CASSDFGTSTDTQYF. As DNA, the CDR3 is TGTGCCAGCAGTGACTTCGGCACCAGCACAGATACGCAGTATTTT.

In regard to this clone: This clone may be a read error of a much larger clone one base away. The rearrangement uses TRBV25-1 and TRBJ1-1; no clear D gene. The CDR3 sequence is 14 residues long. Per the germline V gene, CDR1 is MGHDK and CDR2 is SYGVNS. The chain's CDR3 is CASNEGKANTEAFF. The CDR3 DNA sequence: TGTGCCAGCAATGAAGGAAAAGCGAACACTGAAGCTTTCTTT.

This chain uses TRBV6-5 with TRBJ2-5; D remains unclear. The CDR3 has 15 amino acids. Germline CDR1 and CDR2: MNHEY and SVGAGI. V lost 0 bases, J lost 2 bases, and 10 bases lay in between. This CDR3 reads CASSYSTSLQETQYF. CDR3 in DNA: TGTGCCAGCAGTTACTCGACCAGCCTACAAGAGACCCAGTACTTC.

This clone was found a few times. This sequence joins TRBV5-4 and TRBJ2-5, with D hard to call. Germline values: CDR1 SGHNT, CDR2 YYREEE (reference sequence). V lost 5 bases, J lost 1 base, and 12 bases lay in between. This CDR3 has 14 amino acids. The CDR3 region is CASSSVFSQETQYF. The CDR3 DNA follows: TGTGCCAGCAGTTCAGTCTTTTCCCAAGAGACCCAGTACTTC.

The chain uses TRBV29-1 and TRBJ1-1; TRBD1 might be the D (6 bases). The CDR3 has 13 residues. The germline V gene has CDR1 SQVTM and CDR2 ANQGSEA. Trimming cost V 4 bases and J 0 bases, with 9 bases left between them. CDR3 protein: CSVVTGLNTEAFF. CDR3 nucleotide sequence: TGCAGCGTTGTGACAGGCCTGAACACTGAAGCTTTCTTT.

The chain uses TRBV25-1 and TRBJ1-5, with TRBD1 identical over 9 bases. Germline V gene sequence: CDR1 MGHDK, CDR2 SYGVNS. The length of the CDR3 is 14 residues. The V gene end was trimmed by 5 bases and the J gene end by 5 bases; junction bases not matched to a gene: 4. The DNA of the CDR3 is TGTGCCAGCAGTCGGGACAGGGCGGATCAGCCCCAGCATTTT. Protein product: CASSRDRADQPQHF.